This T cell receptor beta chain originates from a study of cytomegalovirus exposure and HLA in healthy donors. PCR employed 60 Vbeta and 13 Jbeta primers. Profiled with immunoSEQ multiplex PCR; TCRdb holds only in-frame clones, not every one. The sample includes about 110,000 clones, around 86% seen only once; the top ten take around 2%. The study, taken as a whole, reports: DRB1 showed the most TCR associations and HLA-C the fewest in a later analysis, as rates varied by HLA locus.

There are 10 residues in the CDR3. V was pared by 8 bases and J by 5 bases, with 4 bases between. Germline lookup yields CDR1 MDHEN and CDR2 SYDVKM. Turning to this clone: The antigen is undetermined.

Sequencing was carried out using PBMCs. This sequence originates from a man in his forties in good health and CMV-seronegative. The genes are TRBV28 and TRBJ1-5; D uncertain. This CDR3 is CASGDQPQHF. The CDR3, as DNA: TGTGCCAGCGGAGATCAGCCCCAGCATTTT.